A selection of T cell receptor beta chains follows, all from one sample in a study of OX40 agonist ivuxolimab in advanced cancers. Here immunoSEQ multiplex PCR was the method, and the copy in TCRdb shows in-frame clones only, minus some. Among roughly 23,000 clones, roughly 88% were seen once, and the ten largest hold around 34%. The source material was CD4+ or CD8+ T cells sorted from blood, sampled in a trial of the OX40 agonist ivuxolimab. These receptors came from an adult with an advanced solid tumor such as melanoma, head and neck, liver or kidney cancer. Both conserved end residues are part of each CDR3. Fields, in order: V gene, clone size, D gene, J gene, CDR3 protein, CDR3 DNA. A D gene is named only where the DNA matches it firmly. The size of a clone is reported for some rows only, either as once, few or many, or as a class for expanded clones.

>TRBV27|.|.|TRBJ2-1
CASSPGTAYNEQFF
TGTGCCAGCAGTCCCGGGACCGCCTACAATGAGCAGTTCTTC
>TRBV7-2|.|TRBD2|TRBJ2-7
CASSGGYLSGSTAYEQYF
TGTGCCAGCAGCGGAGGATATCTTAGCGGGAGTACGGCCTACGAGCAGTACTTC
>TRBV4-1|.|.|TRBJ2-1
CASSLGGFDNEQFF
TGCGCCAGCAGCCTCGGAGGGTTTGACAATGAGCAGTTCTTC
>TRBV7-6|.|.|TRBJ2-7
CASSLQGNRYEQYF
TGTGCCAGCAGCTTGCAGGGGAATAGGTACGAGCAGTACTTC
>TRBV19|few|.|TRBJ1-2
CASRTQYGRQMGYTF
TGTGCCAGTAGGACCCAGTACGGGAGACAAATGGGCTACACCTTC
>TRBV2|.|.|TRBJ2-7
CASSGLVPELSYEQYF
TGTGCCAGCAGCGGGCTGGTTCCGGAACTTTCCTACGAGCAGTACTTC
>TRBV27|.|TRBD1|TRBJ1-2
CASSYGQGYYGYTF
TGTGCCAGCAGTTATGGACAGGGTTACTATGGCTACACCTTC
>TRBV9|.|.|TRBJ2-7
CASSETLSSYEQYF
TGTGCCAGCAGCGAGACATTAAGCTCCTACGAGCAGTACTTC
>TRBV7-9|.|.|TRBJ2-5
CASSQSGTLGLRETQYF
TGTGCCAGCAGCCAAAGCGGTACCCTGGGATTACGGGAGACCCAGTACTTC
>TRBV4-3|.|.|TRBJ2-2
CASSQRFGSGDKLTGELFF
TGCGCCAGCAGCCAGAGGTTCGGGAGTGGAGATAAGCTCACCGGGGAGCTGTTTTTT